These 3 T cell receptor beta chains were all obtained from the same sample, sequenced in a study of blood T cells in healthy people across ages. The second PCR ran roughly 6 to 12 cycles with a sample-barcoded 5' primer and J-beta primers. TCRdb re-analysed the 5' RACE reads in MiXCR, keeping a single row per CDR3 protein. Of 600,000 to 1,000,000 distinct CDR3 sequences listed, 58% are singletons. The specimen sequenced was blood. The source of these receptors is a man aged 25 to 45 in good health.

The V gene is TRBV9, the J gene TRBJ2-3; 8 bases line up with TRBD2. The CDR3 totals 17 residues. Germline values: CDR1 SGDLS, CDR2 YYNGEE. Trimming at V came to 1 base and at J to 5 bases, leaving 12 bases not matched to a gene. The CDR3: CASSVRDGGTRGDTQYF. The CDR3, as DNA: TGTGCCAGCAGCGTACGGGACGGGGGGACTAGGGGAGATACGCAGTATTTT.

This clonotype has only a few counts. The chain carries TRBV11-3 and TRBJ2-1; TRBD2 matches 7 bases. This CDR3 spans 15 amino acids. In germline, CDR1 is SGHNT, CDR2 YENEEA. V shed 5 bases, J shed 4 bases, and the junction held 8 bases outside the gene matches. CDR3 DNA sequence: TGTGCCAGCAGCCAGACTAGCCCCCTATACAATGAGCAGTTCTTC. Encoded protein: CASSQTSPLYNEQFF.

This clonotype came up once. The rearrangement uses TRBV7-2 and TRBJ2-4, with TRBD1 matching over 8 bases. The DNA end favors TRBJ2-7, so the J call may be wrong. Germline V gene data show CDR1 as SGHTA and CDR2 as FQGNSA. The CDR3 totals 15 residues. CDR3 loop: CASSLKRQGSYEQYF. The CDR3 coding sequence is TGTGCCAGCAGCTTGAAACGACAGGGGTCCTACGAGCAGTACTTC.